This T cell receptor (beta chain) came from a study of cytomegalovirus exposure and HLA in healthy donors. Study-wide results and limits: Associated with cytomegalovirus, according to the listing, were approximately 160 TCR beta chains.

On this clone itself: Its antigen is as yet unknown.

Germline V CDR1 and CDR2: KGHSH, LQKENI. V lost 0 bases and J lost 0; bases outside the gene matches: 4. This CDR3 has 17 residues. The data were produced by immunoSEQ multiplex PCR, yet TCRdb's version contains in-frame clones alone and is incomplete. The sample shows roughly 150,000 clones, 70% to 90% of them seen only once. This chain connects TRBV18 to TRBJ1-5; 8 positions agree with TRBD1. The origin of this receptor is a man aged 18 to 35 in good health and CMV-seronegative. Sample: PBMCs. CDR3 residues: CASSPPGTGNSNQPQHF. Here the CDR3 DNA reads TGTGCCAGCTCACCACCCGGGACAGGAAATAGCAATCAGCCCCAGCATTTT.